A selection of T cell receptor beta chains follows, all from one sample in a study of identical twins. TCRdb re-derived calls from the 5' RACE reads in MiXCR, one entry per CDR3 protein. The table has over 600,000 distinct CDR3 sequences, 20% to 25% seen once. The data also belong to a second study, concerning T cells expressing NK-cell markers.

Sequenced sample: PBMCs. The receptors stem from a woman between 18 and 29 years old in good health. Both conserved end residues are part of each CDR3. The D gene is left open where the match is weak. A clone size is listed for some rows: how often the clone was seen (once, few, many), or a class if it is expanded.

V,D,size,J,CDR3,DNA
TRBV29-1,TRBD2,NA,TRBJ2-1,CSVGSLAGNEQFF,TGCAGCGTTGGGAGTCTAGCGGGGAATGAGCAGTTCTTC
TRBV3-1,NA,NA,TRBJ2-1,CASSQELSGRLHHEQFF,TGTGCCAGCAGCCAAGAGTTGTCCGGACGTCTTCATCATGAGCAGTTCTTC
TRBV12-3/TRBV12-4,TRBD1,few,TRBJ1-1,CASSSQQGADTEAFF,TGTGCCAGCAGTTCCCAACAGGGGGCGGACACTGAAGCTTTCTTT
TRBV7-2,NA,few,TRBJ2-5,CASSLDFERQYF,TGTGCCAGCAGCTTAGATTTCGAGAGGCAGTACTTC
TRBV7-9,TRBD1,many,TRBJ2-2,CASSSQGATGELFF,TGTGCCAGCAGCTCTCAGGGGGCCACCGGGGAGCTGTTTTTT
TRBV12-3/TRBV12-4,NA,few,TRBJ2-3,CASSPRTESTDTQYF,TGTGCCAGCAGTCCGCGGACGGAGAGCACAGATACGCAGTATTTT
TRBV27,NA,many,TRBJ1-6,CASSPIESSPLHF,TGTGCCAGCAGTCCCATTGAGAGCTCACCCCTCCACTTT
TRBV7-9,TRBD1,few,TRBJ2-3,CASSLQGAMDTQYF,TGTGCCAGCAGCTTACAGGGGGCGATGGATACGCAGTATTTT
TRBV20-1,NA,many,TRBJ2-3,CSARDFAGSTDTQYF,TGCAGTGCTAGAGATTTCGCAGGGAGCACAGATACGCAGTATTTT
TRBV3-1,NA,NA,TRBJ2-3,CASSQFRHSYTDTQYF,TGTGCCAGCAGCCAATTCCGACATTCCTACACAGATACGCAGTATTTT
TRBV11-3,NA,few,TRBJ1-1,CASSLTAGNTEAFF,TGTGCCAGCAGCTTAACCGCAGGGAACACTGAAGCTTTCTTT
TRBV5-1,NA,NA,TRBJ2-7,CASTWGRVGTYEQYF,TGCGCCAGCACGTGGGGGCGGGTGGGTACCTACGAGCAGTACTTC
TRBV12-3/TRBV12-4,NA,many,TRBJ1-5,CASTRGGTENQPQHF,TGTGCCAGCACCCGAGGGGGGACCGAAAATCAGCCCCAGCATTTT
TRBV5-1,NA,NA,TRBJ2-7,CASSQLGSDYEQYF,TGCGCCAGCAGCCAACTGGGTAGTGACTACGAGCAGTACTTC
TRBV7-9,NA,many,TRBJ2-4,CASTTQGAKNIQYF,TGTGCCAGCACCACACAGGGTGCCAAAAACATTCAGTACTTC
TRBV4-3,NA,NA,TRBJ2-3,CASSQVPTARSKGDTQYF,TGCGCCAGCAGCCAAGTCCCGACCGCACGTTCAAAGGGAGATACGCAGTATTTT
TRBV12-3/TRBV12-4,NA,once,TRBJ2-1,CAIRIGGREQFF,TGTGCCATCAGAATTGGCGGCCGGGAGCAGTTCTTC
TRBV5-1,TRBD2,NA,TRBJ2-2,CASSSRLAGGPVQTGELFF,TGCGCCAGCAGCTCAAGACTAGCGGGAGGGCCGGTGCAGACAGGGGAGCTGTTTTTT
TRBV20-1,NA,few,TRBJ1-1,CGCLRQSIMNTEAFF,TGCGGCTGCCTTCGGCAGAGTATTATGAACACTGAAGCTTTCTTT
TRBV14,NA,few,TRBJ2-1,CASSQDPPDWRRGNEQFF,TGTGCCAGCAGCCAAGATCCCCCGGACTGGAGGAGAGGTAATGAGCAGTTCTTC